The text below deals with one TCR beta chain. The antigen is undetermined. V shed 6 bases and J 2 bases; nucleotides not matched to a gene: 4. The CDR3 consists of 15 residues. Germline V gene sequence: CDR1 MNHNS, CDR2 SASEGT. Generated by immunoSEQ multiplex PCR, the TCRdb table keeps only in-frame clones and is missing some. The data show about 64,000 clones, with 84% seen just once and about 2.3% held by the top ten. This specimen belongs to a study of OX40 agonist ivuxolimab in advanced cancers. Study at large: Patients got intravenous ivuxolimab at 0.01 to 10 mg/kg every 2 weeks. Findings of the study overall: Nonresponders included some who also had low normalized T-cell clonal expansion.

The chain couples TRBV6-1 to TRBJ2-1, with 10 bases that match TRBD1. This clonotype was sampled from an adult with an advanced solid tumor such as melanoma, head and neck, liver or kidney cancer. The input for sequencing was CD4+ or CD8+ T cells sorted from blood, taken in a trial of the OX40 agonist ivuxolimab. DNA of the CDR3: TGTGCCAGCAGAACCGGGACAGGGGCCTACAATGAGCAGTTCTTC. As protein: CASRTGTGAYNEQFF.